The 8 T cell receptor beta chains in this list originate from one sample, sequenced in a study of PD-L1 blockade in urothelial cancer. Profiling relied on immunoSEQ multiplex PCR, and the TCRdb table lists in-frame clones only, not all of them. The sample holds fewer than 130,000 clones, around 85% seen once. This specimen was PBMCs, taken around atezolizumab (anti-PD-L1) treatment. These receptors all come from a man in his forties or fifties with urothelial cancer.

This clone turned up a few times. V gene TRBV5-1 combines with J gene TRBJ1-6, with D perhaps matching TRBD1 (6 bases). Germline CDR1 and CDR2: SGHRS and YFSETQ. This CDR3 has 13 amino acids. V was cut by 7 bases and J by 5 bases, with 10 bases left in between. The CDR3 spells CASRDTDNSPLHF. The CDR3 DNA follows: TGCGCCAGCCGGGACACCGATAATTCACCCCTCCACTTT.

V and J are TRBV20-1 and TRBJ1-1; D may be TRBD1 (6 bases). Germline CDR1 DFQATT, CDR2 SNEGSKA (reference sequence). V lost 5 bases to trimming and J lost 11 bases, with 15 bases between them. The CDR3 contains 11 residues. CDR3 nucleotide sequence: TGCAGTGCTGCGAAAGGACAGAATGCTTTCTTT. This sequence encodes CSAAKGQNAFF.

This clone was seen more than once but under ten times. The CDR3 DNA is TGTGCCTGGACGATAGCGGGAGGGTTATGGAATGAGCAGTTCTTC. Translated: CAWTIAGGLWNEQFF. The chain uses TRBV30 and TRBJ2-1, with 11 bases lining up with TRBD2. The length of the CDR3 is 15 residues. Looked up from germline, CDR1 is GTSNPN and CDR2 is SVGIG (reference sequence). J was trimmed by 7 bases and V by 4 bases; bases with no gene match: 9.

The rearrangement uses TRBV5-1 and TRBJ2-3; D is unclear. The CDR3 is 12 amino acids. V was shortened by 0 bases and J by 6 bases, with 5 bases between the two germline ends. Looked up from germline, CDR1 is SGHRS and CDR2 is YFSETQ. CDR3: CASSLVRDTQYF. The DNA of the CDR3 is TGCGCCAGCAGCTTGGTCAGGGATACGCAGTATTTT.

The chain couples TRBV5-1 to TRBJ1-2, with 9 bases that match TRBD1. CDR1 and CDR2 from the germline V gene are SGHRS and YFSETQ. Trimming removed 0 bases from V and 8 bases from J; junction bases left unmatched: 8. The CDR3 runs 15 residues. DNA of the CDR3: TGCGCCAGCAGCTTGGATAACAGGGGGCCGGAAGGCTACACCTTC. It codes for CASSLDNRGPEGYTF.

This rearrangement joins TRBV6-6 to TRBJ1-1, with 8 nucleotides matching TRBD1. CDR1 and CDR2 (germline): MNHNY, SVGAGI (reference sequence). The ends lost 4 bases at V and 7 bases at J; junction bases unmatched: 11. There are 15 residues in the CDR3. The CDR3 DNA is TGTGCCAGCAGTTCACCGCAGGGGGCCCGTGGTGAAGCTTTCTTT. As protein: CASSSPQGARGEAFF.

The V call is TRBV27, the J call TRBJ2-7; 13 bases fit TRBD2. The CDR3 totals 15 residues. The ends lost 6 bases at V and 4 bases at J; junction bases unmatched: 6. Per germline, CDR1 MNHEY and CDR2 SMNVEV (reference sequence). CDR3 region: CASSSLAGGLYEQYF. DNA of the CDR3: TGTGCCAGCAGCTCACTAGCGGGAGGGTTGTACGAGCAGTACTTC.

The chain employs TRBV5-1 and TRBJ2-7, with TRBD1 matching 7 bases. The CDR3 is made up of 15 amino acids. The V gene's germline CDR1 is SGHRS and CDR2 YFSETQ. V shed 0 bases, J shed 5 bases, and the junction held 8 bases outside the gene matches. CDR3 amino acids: CASSLGGDSPHEQYF. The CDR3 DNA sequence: TGCGCCAGCAGCTTGGGTGGGGACAGCCCCCACGAGCAGTACTTC.